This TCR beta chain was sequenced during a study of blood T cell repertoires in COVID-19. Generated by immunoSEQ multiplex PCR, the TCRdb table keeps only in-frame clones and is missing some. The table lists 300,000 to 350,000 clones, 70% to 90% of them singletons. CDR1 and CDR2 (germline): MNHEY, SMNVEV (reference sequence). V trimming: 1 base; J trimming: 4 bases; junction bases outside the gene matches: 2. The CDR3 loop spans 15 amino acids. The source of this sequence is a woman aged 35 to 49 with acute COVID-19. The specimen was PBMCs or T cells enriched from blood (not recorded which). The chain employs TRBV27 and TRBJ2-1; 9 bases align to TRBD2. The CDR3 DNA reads TGTGCCAGCAGTTTATTGGCGGGGGGGTACAATGAGCAGTTCTTC. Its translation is CASSLLAGGYNEQFF.